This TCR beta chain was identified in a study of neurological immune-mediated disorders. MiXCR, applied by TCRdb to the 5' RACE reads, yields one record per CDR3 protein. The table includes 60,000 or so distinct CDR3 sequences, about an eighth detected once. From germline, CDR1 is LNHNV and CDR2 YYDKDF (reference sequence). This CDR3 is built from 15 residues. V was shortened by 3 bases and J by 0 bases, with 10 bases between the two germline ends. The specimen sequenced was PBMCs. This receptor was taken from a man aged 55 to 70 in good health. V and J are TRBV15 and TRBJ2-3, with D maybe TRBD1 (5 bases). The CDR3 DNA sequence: TGTGCCACCAGCAGTACAAGGGGTAGCACAGATACGCAGTATTTT. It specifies CATSSTRGSTDTQYF.